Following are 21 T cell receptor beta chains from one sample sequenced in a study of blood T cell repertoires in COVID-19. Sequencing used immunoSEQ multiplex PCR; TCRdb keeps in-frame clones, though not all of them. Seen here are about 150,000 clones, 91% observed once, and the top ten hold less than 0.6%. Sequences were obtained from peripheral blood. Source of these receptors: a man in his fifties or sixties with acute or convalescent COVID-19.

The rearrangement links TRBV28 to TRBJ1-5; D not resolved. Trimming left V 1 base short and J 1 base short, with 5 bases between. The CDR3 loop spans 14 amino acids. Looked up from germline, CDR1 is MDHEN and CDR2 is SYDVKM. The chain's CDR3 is CASSLSRSNQPQHF. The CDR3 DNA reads TGTGCCAGCAGTTTATCCAGGAGCAATCAGCCCCAGCATTTT.

The CDR3 region is CASSRTSGSYEQYF. The CDR3 DNA sequence: TGTGCCAGCAGCAGGACTAGCGGGAGCTACGAGCAGTACTTC. The chain is built from TRBV7-9 and TRBJ2-7; TRBD2 aligns across 13 bases. V shed 5 bases and J 3 bases; nucleotides not matched to a gene: 1. The CDR3 is 14 amino acids. From germline, CDR1 is SEHNR and CDR2 FQNEAQ (reference sequence). Based on the CDR3 plus reference TRBV7-9 and TRBJ2-7, the full variable domain is DTGVSQNPRHKITKRGQNVTFRCDPISEHNRLYWYRQTLGQGPEFLTYFQNEAQLEKSRLLSDRFSAERPKGSFSTLEIQRTEQGDSAMYLCASSRTSGSYEQYFGPGTRLTVT.

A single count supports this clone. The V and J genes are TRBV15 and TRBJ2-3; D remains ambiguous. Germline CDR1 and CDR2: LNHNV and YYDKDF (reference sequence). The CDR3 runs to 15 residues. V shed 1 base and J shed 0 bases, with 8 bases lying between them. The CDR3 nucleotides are TGTGCCACCAGCAGAGGGCCCCCAAGCACAGATACGCAGTATTTT. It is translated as CATSRGPPSTDTQYF.

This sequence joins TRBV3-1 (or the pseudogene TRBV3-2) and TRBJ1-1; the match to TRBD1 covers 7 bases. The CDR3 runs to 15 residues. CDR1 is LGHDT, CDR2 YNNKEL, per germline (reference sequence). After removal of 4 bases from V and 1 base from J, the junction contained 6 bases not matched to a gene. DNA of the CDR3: TGTGCCAGCAGCCTCCTAGGGACAGCGAACACTGAAGCTTTCTTT. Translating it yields CASSLLGTANTEAFF.

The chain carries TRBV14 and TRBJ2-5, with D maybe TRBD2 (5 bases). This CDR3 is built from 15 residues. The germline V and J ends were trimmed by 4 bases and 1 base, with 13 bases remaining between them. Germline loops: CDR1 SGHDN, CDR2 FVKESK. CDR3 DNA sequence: TGTGCCAGCAGCCCCGGGGTCAGGAGCCAAGAGACCCAGTACTTC. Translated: CASSPGVRSQETQYF.

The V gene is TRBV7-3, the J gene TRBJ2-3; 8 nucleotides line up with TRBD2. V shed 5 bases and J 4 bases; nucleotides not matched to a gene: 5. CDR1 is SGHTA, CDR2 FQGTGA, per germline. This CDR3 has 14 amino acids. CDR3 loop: CASSRGLDSDTQYF. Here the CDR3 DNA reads TGTGCCAGCAGCCGGGGACTAGACTCAGATACGCAGTATTTT.

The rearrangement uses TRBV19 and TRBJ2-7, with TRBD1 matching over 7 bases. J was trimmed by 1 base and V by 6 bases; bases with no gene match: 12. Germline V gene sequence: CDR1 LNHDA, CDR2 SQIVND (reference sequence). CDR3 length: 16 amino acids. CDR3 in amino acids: CASSAAWDSFSYEQYF. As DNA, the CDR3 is TGTGCCAGTAGCGCGGCCTGGGACAGTTTTTCCTACGAGCAGTACTTC.

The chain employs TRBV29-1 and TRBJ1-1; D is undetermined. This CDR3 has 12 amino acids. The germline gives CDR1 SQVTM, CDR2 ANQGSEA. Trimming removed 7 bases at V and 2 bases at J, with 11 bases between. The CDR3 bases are TGCAGCGGGTCGGGTGCAAACACTGAAGCTTTCTTT. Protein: CSGSGANTEAFF.

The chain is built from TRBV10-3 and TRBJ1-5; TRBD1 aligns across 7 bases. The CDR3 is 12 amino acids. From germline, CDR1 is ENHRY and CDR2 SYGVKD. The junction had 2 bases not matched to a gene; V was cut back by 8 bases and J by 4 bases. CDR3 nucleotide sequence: TGTGCCATCGGGACAGAGAATCAGCCCCAGCATTTT. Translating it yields CAIGTENQPQHF.

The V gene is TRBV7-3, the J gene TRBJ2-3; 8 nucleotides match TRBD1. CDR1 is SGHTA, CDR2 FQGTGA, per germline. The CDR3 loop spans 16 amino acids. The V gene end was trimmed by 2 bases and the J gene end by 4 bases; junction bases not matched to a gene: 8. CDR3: CASSLGGTGGADTQYF. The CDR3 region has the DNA TGTGCCAGCAGCTTAGGGGGGACAGGAGGCGCAGATACGCAGTATTTT.

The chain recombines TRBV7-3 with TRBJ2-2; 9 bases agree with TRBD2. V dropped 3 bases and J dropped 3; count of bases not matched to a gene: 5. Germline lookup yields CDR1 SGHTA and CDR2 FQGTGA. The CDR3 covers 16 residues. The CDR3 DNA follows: TGTGCCAGCAGCTTTTTAGCGGGAGCGGACACCGGGGAGCTGTTTTTT. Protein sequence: CASSFLAGADTGELFF.

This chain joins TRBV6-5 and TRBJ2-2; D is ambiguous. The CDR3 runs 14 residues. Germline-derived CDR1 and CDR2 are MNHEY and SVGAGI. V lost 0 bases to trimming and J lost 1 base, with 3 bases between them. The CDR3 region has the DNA TGTGCCAGCAGTTACTCCAAGAACACCGGGGAGCTGTTTTTT. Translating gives CASSYSKNTGELFF.

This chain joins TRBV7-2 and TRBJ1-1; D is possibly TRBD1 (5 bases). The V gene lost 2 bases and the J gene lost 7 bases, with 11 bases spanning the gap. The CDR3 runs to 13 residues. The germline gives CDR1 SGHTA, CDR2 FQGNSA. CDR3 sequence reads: CASSLSRTGEAFF. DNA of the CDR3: TGTGCCAGCAGCTTATCGAGAACAGGTGAAGCTTTCTTT.

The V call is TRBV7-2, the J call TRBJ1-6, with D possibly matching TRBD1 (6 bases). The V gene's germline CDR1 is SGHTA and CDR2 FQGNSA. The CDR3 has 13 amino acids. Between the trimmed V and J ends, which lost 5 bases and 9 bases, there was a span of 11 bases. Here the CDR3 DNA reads TGTGCCAGCAGCCAGACAGGAAGTTCACCCCTCCACTTT. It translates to CASSQTGSSPLHF.

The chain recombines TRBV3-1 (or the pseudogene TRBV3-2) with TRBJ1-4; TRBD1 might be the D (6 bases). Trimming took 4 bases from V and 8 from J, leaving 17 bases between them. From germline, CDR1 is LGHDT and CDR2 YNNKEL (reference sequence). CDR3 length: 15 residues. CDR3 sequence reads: CASSLYTGIGEKLFF. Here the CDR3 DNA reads TGTGCCAGCAGCCTATATACAGGGATTGGGGAAAAACTGTTTTTT.

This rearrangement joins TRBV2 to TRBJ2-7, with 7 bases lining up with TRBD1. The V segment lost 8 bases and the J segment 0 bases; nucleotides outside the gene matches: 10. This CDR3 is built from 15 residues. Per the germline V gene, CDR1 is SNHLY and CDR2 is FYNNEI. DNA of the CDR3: TGTGCCAGCGGATTTTTTCGGGACAGCTCCTACGAGCAGTACTTC. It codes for CASGFFRDSSYEQYF. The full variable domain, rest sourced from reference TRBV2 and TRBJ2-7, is EPEVTQTPSHQVTQMGQEVILRCVPISNHLYFYWYRQILGQKVEFLVSFYNNEISEKSEIFDDQFSVERPDGSNFTLKIRSTKLEDSAMYFCASGFFRDSSYEQYFGPGTRLTVT.

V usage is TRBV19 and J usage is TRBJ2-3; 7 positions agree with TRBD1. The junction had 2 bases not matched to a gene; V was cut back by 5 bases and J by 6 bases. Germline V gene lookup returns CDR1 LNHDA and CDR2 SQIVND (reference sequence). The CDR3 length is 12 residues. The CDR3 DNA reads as TGTGCCAGTAGTGGACAGGTTGATACGCAGTATTTT. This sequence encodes CASSGQVDTQYF.

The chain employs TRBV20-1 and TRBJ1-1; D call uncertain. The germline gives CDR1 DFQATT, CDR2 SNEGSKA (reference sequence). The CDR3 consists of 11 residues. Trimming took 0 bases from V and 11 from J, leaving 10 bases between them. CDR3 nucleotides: TGCAGTGCTAGAGACCCTGTGAGGGCTTTCTTT. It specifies CSARDPVRAFF.

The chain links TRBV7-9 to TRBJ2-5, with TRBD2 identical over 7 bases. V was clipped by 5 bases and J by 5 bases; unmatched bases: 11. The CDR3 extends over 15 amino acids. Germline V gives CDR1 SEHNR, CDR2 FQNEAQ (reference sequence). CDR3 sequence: CASSLQGGSGETQYF. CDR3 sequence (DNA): TGTGCCAGCAGCCTCCAAGGCGGGAGTGGGGAGACCCAGTACTTC.

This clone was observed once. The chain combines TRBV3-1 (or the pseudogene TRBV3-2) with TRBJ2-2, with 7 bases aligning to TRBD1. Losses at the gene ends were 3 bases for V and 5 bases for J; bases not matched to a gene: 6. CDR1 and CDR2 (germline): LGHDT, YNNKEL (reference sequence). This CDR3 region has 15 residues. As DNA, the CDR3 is TGTGCCAGCAGCCACGACAGGGCAATGACCGGGGAGCTGTTTTTT. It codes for CASSHDRAMTGELFF.

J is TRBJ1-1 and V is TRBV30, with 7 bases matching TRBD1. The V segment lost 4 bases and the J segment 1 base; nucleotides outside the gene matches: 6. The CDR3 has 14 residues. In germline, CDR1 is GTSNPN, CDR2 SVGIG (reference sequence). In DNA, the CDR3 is TGTGCCTGGACTTTAGGGACAGAGAACACTGAAGCTTTCTTT. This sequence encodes CAWTLGTENTEAFF.